This T cell receptor beta chain was observed in a study of cytomegalovirus exposure and HLA in healthy donors. V was clipped by 0 bases and J by 7 bases, with 14 bases between them. The CDR3 runs to 14 residues. The germline V gene encodes CDR1 SGHRS and CDR2 YFSETQ. Primers: 60 Vbeta forward and 13 Jbeta reverse. Methods used by the authors: Later, 65 million to 90 million unique TCR beta chains were counted in an analysis, and about 10 million of them were shared. Some clones are missing from TCRdb's copy, which holds only in-frame ones; the method was immunoSEQ multiplex PCR. V and J calls and clone size are copied from that table; D and trimming were computed from the DNA. The sample records 150,000 to 200,000 clones, roughly three quarters being singletons.

Input material: PBMCs. The rearrangement links TRBV5-1 to TRBJ2-7; D is possibly TRBD1 (6 bases). The sequence came from a male donor in good health and CMV-seropositive. CDR3 in amino acids: CASSLGQASREQYF. The DNA for the CDR3 is TGCGCCAGCAGCTTGGGACAGGCCTCACGAGAGCAGTACTTC.